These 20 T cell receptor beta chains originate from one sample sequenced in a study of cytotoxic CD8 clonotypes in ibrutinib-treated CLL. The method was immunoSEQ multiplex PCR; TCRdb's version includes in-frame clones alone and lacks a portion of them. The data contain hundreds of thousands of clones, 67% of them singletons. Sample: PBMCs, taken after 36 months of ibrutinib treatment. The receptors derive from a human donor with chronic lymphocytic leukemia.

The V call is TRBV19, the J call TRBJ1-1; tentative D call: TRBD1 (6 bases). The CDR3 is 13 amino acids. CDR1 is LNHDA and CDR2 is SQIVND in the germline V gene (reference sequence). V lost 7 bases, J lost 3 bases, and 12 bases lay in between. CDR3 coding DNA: TGTGCCAGTAAAAAGCAGGGGTACACTGAAGCTTTCTTT. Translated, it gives CASKKQGYTEAFF.

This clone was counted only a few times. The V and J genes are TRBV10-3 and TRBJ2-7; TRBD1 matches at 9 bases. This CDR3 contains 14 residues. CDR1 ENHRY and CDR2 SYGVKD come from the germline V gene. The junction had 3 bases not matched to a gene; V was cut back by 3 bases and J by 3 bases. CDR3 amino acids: CAISDLGQGYEQYF. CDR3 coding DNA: TGTGCCATCAGTGATCTGGGACAGGGCTACGAGCAGTACTTC.

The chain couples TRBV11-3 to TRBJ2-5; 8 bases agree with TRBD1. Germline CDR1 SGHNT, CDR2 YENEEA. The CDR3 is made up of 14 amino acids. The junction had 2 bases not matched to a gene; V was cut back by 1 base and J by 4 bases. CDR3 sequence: CASSLAGGTETQYF. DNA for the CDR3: TGTGCCAGCAGCTTAGCAGGGGGCACAGAGACCCAGTACTTC.

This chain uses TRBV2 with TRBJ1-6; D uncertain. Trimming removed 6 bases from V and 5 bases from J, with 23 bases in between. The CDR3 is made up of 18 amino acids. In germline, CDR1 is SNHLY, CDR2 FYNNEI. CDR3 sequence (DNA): TGTGCCAGCAGGAGAGGAGGGTATGGAGGCTTTGATAATTCACCCCTCCACTTT. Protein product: CASRRGGYGGFDNSPLHF.

CDR3 bases: TGCAGCGTTGAAGTAATGGGTGAAAAACTGTTTTTT. Protein sequence: CSVEVMGEKLFF. This rearrangement joins TRBV29-1 to TRBJ1-4; D unclear. From germline, CDR1 is SQVTM and CDR2 ANQGSEA. There are 12 residues in the CDR3. Trimming removed 1 base at V and 7 bases at J, with 7 bases between.

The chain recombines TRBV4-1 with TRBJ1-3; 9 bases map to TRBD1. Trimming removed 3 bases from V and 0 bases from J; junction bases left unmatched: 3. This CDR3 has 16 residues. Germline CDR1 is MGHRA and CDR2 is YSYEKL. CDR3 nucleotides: TGCGCCAGCAGCCATCTGGGACAGGGCTCTGGAAACACCATATATTTT. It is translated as CASSHLGQGSGNTIYF.

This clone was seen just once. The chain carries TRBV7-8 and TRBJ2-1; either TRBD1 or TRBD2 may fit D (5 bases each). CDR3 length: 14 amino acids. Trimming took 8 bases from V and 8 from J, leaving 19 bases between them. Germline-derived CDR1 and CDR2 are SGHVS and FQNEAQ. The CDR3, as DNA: TGTGCCAGCGACCCGGGGCCAAATAGGGATGAGCAGTTCTTC. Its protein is CASDPGPNRDEQFF.

CDR3 residues: CASSWTENTEAFF. CDR3 sequence (DNA): TGTGCCAGCAGCTGGACAGAAAACACTGAAGCTTTCTTT. The rearrangement joins TRBV11-2 to TRBJ1-1, with a tentative D call TRBD1 (6 bases). Trimming stripped 4 bases from V and 2 bases from J, with 8 bases between. CDR3 length equals 13 residues. Germline lookup yields CDR1 SGHAT and CDR2 FQNNGV.

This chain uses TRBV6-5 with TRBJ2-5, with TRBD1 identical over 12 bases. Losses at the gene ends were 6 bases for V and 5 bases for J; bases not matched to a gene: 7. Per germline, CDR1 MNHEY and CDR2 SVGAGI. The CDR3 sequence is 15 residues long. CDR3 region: CASSILGTGGETQYF. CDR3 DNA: TGTGCCAGCAGCATACTCGGGACAGGGGGCGAGACCCAGTACTTC.

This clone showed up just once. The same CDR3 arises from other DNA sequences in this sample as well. CDR3 in DNA: TGCAGCACCGGGACAGGGCGGAACTATGGCTACACCTTC. The encoded protein is CSTGTGRNYGYTF. The chain joins TRBV29-1 to TRBJ1-2, with 9 positions matching TRBD1. V lost 8 bases, J lost 2 bases, and 6 bases stayed unmatched. Per the germline V gene, CDR1 is SQVTM and CDR2 is ANQGSEA. The CDR3 extends over 13 amino acids. The full variable domain, rest sourced from reference TRBV29-1 and TRBJ1-2, is SAVISQKPSRDICQRGTSLTIQCQVDSQVTMMFWYRQQPGQSLTLIATANQGSEATYESGFVIDKFPISRPNLTFSTLTVSNMSPEDSSIYLCSTGTGRNYGYTFGSGTRLTVV.

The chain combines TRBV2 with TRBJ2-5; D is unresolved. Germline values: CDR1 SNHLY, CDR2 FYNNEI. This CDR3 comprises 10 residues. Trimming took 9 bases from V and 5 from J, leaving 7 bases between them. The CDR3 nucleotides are TGTGCCAGTGCCTGGGAGACCCAGTACTTC. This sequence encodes CASAWETQYF.

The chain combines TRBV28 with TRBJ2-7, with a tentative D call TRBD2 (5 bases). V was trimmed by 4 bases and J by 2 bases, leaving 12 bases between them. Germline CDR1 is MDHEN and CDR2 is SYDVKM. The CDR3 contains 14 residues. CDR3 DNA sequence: TGTGCCAGCAGTTCCCGGACTCAAACCTACGAGCAGTACTTC. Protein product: CASSSRTQTYEQYF.

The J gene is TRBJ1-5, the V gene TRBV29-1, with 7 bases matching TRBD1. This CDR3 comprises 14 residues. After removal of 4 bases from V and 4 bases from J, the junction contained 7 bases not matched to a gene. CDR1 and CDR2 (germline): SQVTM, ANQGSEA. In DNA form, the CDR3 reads TGCAGCGTTGTGACCGGGACAGAAAATCAGCCCCAGCATTTT. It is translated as CSVVTGTENQPQHF.

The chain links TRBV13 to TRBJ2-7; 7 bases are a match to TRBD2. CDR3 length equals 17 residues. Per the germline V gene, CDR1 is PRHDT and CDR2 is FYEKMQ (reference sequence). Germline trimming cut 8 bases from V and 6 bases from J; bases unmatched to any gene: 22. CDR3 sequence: CASSLFSLWRGTVEQYF. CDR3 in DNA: TGTGCCAGCTCTCTCTTTTCTCTCTGGCGGGGGACCGTCGAGCAGTACTTC.

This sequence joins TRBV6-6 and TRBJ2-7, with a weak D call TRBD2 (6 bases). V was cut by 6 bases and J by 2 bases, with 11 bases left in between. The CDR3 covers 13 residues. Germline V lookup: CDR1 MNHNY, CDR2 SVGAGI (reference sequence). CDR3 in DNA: TGTGCCAGCAGCTTTAGACTAGCCTACGAGCAGTACTTC. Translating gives CASSFRLAYEQYF.

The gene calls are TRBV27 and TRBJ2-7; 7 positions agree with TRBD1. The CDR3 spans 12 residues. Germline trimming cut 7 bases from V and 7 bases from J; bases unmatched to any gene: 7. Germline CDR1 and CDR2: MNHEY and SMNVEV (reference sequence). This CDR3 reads CASKNRGREQYF. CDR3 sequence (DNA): TGTGCCAGCAAAAACAGGGGCCGAGAGCAGTACTTC.

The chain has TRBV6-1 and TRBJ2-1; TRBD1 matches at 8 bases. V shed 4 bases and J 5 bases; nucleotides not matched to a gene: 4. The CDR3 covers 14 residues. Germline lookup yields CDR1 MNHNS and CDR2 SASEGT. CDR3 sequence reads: CASSGGTGDNEQFF. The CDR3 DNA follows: TGTGCCAGCAGTGGGGGGACAGGCGACAATGAGCAGTTCTTC.

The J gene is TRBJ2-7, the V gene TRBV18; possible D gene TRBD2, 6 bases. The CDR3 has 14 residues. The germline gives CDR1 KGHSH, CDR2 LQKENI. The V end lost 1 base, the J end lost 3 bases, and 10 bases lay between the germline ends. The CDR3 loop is CASSPHQEGYEQYF. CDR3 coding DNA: TGTGCCAGCTCACCACATCAGGAGGGCTACGAGCAGTACTTC.

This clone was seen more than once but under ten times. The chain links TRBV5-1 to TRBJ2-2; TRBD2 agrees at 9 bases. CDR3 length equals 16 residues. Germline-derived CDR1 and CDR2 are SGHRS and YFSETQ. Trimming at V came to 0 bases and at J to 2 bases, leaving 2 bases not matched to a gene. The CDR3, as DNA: TGCGCCAGCAGCTTGGGAGCGGGGGGCAACACCGGGGAGCTGTTTTTT. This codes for CASSLGAGGNTGELFF.

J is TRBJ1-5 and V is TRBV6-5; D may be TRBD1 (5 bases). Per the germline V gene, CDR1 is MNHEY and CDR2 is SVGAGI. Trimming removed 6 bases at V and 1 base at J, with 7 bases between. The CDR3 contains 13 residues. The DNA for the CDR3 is TGTGCCAGCAGGCAGGGAAGCAATCAGCCCCAGCATTTT. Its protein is CASRQGSNQPQHF.